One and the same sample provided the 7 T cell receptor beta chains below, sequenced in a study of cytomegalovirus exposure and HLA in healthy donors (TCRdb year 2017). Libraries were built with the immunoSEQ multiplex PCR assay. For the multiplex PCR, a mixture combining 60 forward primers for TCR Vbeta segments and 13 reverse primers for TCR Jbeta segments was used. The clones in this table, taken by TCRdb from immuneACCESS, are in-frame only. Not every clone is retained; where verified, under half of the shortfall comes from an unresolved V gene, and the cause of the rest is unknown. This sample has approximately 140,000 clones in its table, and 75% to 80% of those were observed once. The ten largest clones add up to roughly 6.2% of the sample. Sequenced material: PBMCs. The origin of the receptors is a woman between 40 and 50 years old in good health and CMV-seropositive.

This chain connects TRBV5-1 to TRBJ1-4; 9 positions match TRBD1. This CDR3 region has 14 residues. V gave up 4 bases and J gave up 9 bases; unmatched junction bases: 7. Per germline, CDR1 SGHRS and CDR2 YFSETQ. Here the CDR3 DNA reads TGCGCCAGCAGCATACAGGGGGCGCGGCAAAAACTGTTTTTT. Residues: CASSIQGARQKLFF.

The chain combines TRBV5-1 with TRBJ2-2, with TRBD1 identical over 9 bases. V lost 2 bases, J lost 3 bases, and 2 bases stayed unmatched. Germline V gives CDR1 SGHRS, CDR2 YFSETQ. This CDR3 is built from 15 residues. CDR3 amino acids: CASSLGDRDTGELFF. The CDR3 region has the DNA TGCGCCAGCAGCTTAGGGGACAGGGACACCGGGGAGCTGTTTTTT. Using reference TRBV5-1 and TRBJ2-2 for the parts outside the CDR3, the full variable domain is KAGVTQTPRYLIKTRGQQVTLSCSPISGHRSVSWYQQTPGQGLQFLFEYFSETQRNKGNFPGRFSGRQFSNSRSEMNVSTLELGDSALYLCASSLGDRDTGELFFGEGSRLTVL.

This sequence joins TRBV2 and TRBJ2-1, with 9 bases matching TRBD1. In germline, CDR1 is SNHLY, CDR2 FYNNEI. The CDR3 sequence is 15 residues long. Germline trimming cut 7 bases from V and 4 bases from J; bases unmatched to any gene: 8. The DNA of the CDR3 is TGTGCCAGCATGGGGGACAGGGTGGGGTACAATGAGCAGTTCTTC. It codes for CASMGDRVGYNEQFF.

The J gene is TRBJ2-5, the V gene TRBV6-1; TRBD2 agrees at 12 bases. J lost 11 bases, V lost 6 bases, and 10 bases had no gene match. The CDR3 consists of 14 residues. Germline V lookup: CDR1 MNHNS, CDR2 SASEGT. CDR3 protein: CASRDRTSGIEQYF. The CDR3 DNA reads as TGTGCCAGCAGGGACCGGACTAGCGGGATAGAGCAGTACTTC.

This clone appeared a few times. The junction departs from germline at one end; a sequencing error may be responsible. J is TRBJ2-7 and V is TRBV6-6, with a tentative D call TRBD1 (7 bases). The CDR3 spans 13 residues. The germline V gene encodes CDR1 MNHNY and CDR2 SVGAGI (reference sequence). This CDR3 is CASSYSVPGQRVF. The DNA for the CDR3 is TGTGCCAGCAGTTACTCGGTCCCGGGACAGCGGGTCTTC.

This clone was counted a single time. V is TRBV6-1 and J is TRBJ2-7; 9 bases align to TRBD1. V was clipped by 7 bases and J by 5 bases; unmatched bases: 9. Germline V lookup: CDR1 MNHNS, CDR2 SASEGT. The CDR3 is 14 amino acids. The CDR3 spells CASIERDRVHEQYF. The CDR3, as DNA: TGTGCCAGCATCGAGAGGGACAGGGTCCACGAGCAGTACTTC.

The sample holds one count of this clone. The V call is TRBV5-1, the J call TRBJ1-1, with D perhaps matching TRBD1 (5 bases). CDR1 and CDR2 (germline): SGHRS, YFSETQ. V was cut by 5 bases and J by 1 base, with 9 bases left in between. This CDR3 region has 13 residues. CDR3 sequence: CASRMDTNTEAFF. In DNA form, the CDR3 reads TGCGCCAGCAGGATGGACACGAACACTGAAGCTTTCTTT.